Below, 10 T cell receptor beta chains from the same sample are listed, as sequenced in a study (TCRdb year 2016). The library was obtained by RT-PCR. Sequencing took place on an Illumina MiSeq. TCRdb reworked the public reads: Q25 trimming with fastp, MiXCR clone assembly, productive beta chains retained. Rows with a matching CDR3 protein are joined into one entry that keeps the most common DNA and genes. The sample table records about 700,000 distinct CDR3 sequences; about 14% of these occur just once. The ten largest clones add up to around 3.3% of the sample. The sample consisted of memory CD4+ T cells from blood. These receptors originate from a female donor in good health, serving as a healthy control.

In its sample, this clonotype was seen once. This sequence joins TRBV7-9 and TRBJ2-1; the match to TRBD1 covers 10 bases. Germline lookup yields CDR1 SEHNR and CDR2 FQNEAQ (reference sequence). The ends lost 8 bases at V and 8 bases at J; junction bases unmatched: 12. The CDR3 runs to 15 residues. CDR3 residues: CASRTRDRGRDEQFF. In DNA, the CDR3 is TGTGCCAGCCGAACCCGGGACAGGGGTCGCGATGAGCAGTTCTTC.

V is TRBV12-5 and J is TRBJ2-1; 9 nucleotides agree with TRBD2. CDR3 length: 16 amino acids. Losses at the gene ends were 1 base for V and 3 bases for J; bases not matched to a gene: 4. Looked up from germline, CDR1 is LGHNT and CDR2 is FRNRAP. The CDR3 region has the DNA TGTGCTAGTGGTTTGGACAGCGGGGGGCTCTACAATGAGCAGTTCTTC. Protein product: CASGLDSGGLYNEQFF.

This chain links TRBV20-1 with TRBJ2-1; 14 bases fit TRBD2. CDR1 is DFQATT and CDR2 is SNEGSKA in the germline V gene (reference sequence). J gave up 10 bases and V 1 base, and 6 bases lay outside the gene matches. CDR3 length: 15 amino acids. The CDR3 here is CSARALGLAGVEQFF. The CDR3 DNA is TGCAGTGCTAGAGCCCTGGGACTAGCGGGAGTAGAGCAGTTCTTC.

CDR3 protein: CSARPGTGMAEAFF. The CDR3 DNA reads as TGCAGTGCCAGACCCGGGACAGGGATGGCTGAAGCTTTCTTT. The J gene is TRBJ1-1, the V gene TRBV20-1; 9 bases align to TRBD1. The V gene's germline CDR1 is DFQATT and CDR2 SNEGSKA (reference sequence). This CDR3 has 14 residues. The trim removed 6 bases at V and 6 bases at J, leaving 11 bases unmatched.

V gene TRBV2 combines with J gene TRBJ2-7; TRBD1 aligns across 9 bases. The CDR3 is 14 amino acids. Germline-derived CDR1 and CDR2 are SNHLY and FYNNEI. Trimming at V came to 8 bases and at J to 2 bases, leaving 7 bases not matched to a gene. CDR3 amino acids: CASVQGQGAYEQYF. The CDR3 DNA is TGTGCCAGCGTTCAGGGACAGGGTGCCTACGAGCAGTACTTC.

The CDR3 DNA follows: TGTGCCAGCAGCGTGATGACCGGGGAGCTGTTTTTT. Protein sequence: CASSVMTGELFF. The V call is TRBV9, the J call TRBJ2-2, with unresolved D. Per the germline V gene, CDR1 is SGDLS and CDR2 is YYNGEE. The CDR3 is 12 residues long. Trimming cost V 2 bases and J 5 bases, with 4 bases left between them.

V and J are TRBV20-1 and TRBJ1-2, with 9 positions matching TRBD1. Per the germline V gene, CDR1 is DFQATT and CDR2 is SNEGSKA (reference sequence). V gave up 6 bases and J gave up 2 bases; unmatched junction bases: 7. This CDR3 comprises 14 residues. The CDR3 DNA reads as TGCAGTGCAAGGGACAGGGTATGGAACTATGGCTACACCTTC. Residues: CSARDRVWNYGYTF.

DNA for the CDR3: TGTGCCAGCAGCCCAGGGTTTCGGGGCACAGATACGCAGTATTTT. Translated: CASSPGFRGTDTQYF. The V gene is TRBV11-2, the J gene TRBJ2-3, with D perhaps matching TRBD1 (5 bases). Germline CDR1 reads SGHAT; CDR2 reads FQNNGV. V was trimmed by 5 bases and J by 1 base, leaving 13 bases between them. This CDR3 contains 15 residues.

The chain joins TRBV28 to TRBJ1-6; D might be TRBD1 (6 bases). CDR3 length equals 14 residues. Germline CDR1 is MDHEN and CDR2 is SYDVKM. Trimming stripped 8 bases from V and 4 bases from J, with 12 bases between. In nucleotides, the CDR3 is TGTGCCAGCCAACGGACAGATTATAATTCACCCCTCCACTTT. This gives the protein CASQRTDYNSPLHF.

In DNA form, the CDR3 reads TGCAGTGCTATACACTTACAGGGGGACTCCTACAATGAGCAGTTCTTC. It translates to CSAIHLQGDSYNEQFF. This rearrangement joins TRBV20-1 to TRBJ2-1, with 8 bases that match TRBD1. The junction had 8 bases not matched to a gene; V was cut back by 4 bases and J by 0 bases. Germline values: CDR1 DFQATT, CDR2 SNEGSKA (reference sequence). The CDR3 covers 16 residues.